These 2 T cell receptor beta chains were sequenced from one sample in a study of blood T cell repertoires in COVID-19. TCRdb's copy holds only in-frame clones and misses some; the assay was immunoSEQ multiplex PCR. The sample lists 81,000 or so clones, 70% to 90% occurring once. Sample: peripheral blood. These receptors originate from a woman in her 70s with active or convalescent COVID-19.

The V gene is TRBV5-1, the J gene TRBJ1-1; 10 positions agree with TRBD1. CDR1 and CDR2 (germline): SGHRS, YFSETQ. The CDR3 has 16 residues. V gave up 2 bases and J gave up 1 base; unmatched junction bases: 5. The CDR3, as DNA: TGCGCCAGCAGCTTAGGGACAGGGGCTCAGAACACTGAAGCTTTCTTT. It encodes CASSLGTGAQNTEAFF.

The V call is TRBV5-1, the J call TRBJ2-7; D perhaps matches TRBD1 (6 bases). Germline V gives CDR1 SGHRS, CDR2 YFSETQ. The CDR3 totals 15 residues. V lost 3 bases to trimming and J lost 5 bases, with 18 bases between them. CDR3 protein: CASSSVPGQLDEQYF. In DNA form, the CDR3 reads TGCGCCAGCAGCTCTGTCCCCGGACAGCTGGACGAGCAGTACTTC. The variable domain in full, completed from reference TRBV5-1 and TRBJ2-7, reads KAGVTQTPRYLIKTRGQQVTLSCSPISGHRSVSWYQQTPGQGLQFLFEYFSETQRNKGNFPGRFSGRQFSNSRSEMNVSTLELGDSALYLCASSSVPGQLDEQYFGPGTRLTVT.